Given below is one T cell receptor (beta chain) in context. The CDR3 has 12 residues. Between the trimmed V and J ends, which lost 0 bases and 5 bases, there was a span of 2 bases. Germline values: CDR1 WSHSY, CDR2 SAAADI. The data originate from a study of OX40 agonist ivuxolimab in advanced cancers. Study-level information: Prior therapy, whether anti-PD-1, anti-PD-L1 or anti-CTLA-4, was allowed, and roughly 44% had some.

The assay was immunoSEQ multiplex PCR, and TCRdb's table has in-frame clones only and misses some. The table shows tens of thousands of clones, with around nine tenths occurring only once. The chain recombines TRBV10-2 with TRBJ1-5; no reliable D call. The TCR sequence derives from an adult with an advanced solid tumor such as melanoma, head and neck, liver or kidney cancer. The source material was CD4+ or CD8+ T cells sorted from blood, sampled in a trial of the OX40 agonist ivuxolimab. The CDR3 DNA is TGCGCCAGCAGTGAGTCGCATCAGCCCCAGCATTTT. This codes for CASSESHQPQHF.